The 10 T cell receptor beta chains below come from one sample, sequenced in a study of identical twins. TCRdb ran MiXCR on the 5' RACE reads and lists one entry per CDR3 protein. The sample shows some 330,000 distinct CDR3 sequences, around 9% of them seen only once. The sequencing input was naive T cells sorted from blood. The receptors shown here come from a woman aged 45-65 years in good health.

The chain combines TRBV19 with TRBJ1-3, with D uncertain. The ends were cut back, 0 bases at V and 0 bases at J, with 6 bases in the middle. The CDR3 totals 15 residues. Germline CDR1 is LNHDA and CDR2 is SQIVND (reference sequence). For the CDR3, the DNA is TGTGCCAGTAGTATAGATTTCGTCTCTGGAAACACCATATATTTT. This codes for CASSIDFVSGNTIYF.

The chain couples TRBV19 to TRBJ2-4, with 7 bases identical to TRBD1. The J segment lost 6 bases and the V segment lost 6 bases, leaving 5 bases of the junction unmatched. Germline CDR1 and CDR2: LNHDA and SQIVND (reference sequence). The CDR3 is 13 amino acids. This CDR3 is CASRQTGVNIQYF. In nucleotides, the CDR3 is TGTGCCAGTAGGCAAACAGGGGTAAACATTCAGTACTTC.

V gene TRBV12-3 or TRBV12-4 combines with J gene TRBJ2-1, with 11 nucleotides matching TRBD2. This CDR3 spans 16 amino acids. After removal of 6 bases from V and 3 bases from J, the junction contained 7 bases not matched to a gene. DNA for the CDR3: TGTGCCAGCAGCCCTCTAGCGGGAGGTAACTACAATGAGCAGTTCTTC. This sequence encodes CASSPLAGGNYNEQFF.

V usage is TRBV15 and J usage is TRBJ2-1, with D possibly matching TRBD2 (6 bases). CDR1 LNHNV and CDR2 YYDKDF come from the germline V gene (reference sequence). The CDR3 length is 13 residues. Between the trimmed V and J ends, which lost 8 bases and 10 bases, there was a span of 18 bases. The CDR3 bases are TGTGCCACCCGGAGGGCGGGTTCCCGCGAGCAGTTCTTC. As protein: CATRRAGSREQFF.

The chain recombines TRBV13 with TRBJ1-1; no clear D. Germline-derived CDR1 and CDR2 are PRHDT and FYEKMQ (reference sequence). The CDR3 sequence is 12 residues long. The ends were cut back, 2 bases at V and 6 bases at J, with 7 bases in the middle. CDR3 DNA: TGTGCCAGCAGCTTAAAGCGGCCTGAAGCTTTCTTT. It yields the protein CASSLKRPEAFF.

The chain has TRBV7-7 and TRBJ2-5; 14 nucleotides agree with TRBD2. The CDR3 has 17 residues. Germline CDR1 reads SSHAT; CDR2 reads FNYEAQ (reference sequence). The J segment lost 5 bases and the V segment lost 3 bases, leaving 8 bases of the junction unmatched. The CDR3, as DNA: TGTGCCAGCAGCTTGGGACTAGCGGGAGCCTTGGGGGAGACCCAGTACTTC. Translating it yields CASSLGLAGALGETQYF.

This clonotype was observed a handful of times. CDR3 sequence reads: CAIREVLYNEQFF. The CDR3 nucleotides read TGTGCCATCAGGGAGGTCCTATACAATGAGCAGTTCTTC. The chain carries TRBV15 and TRBJ2-1; D is possibly TRBD2 (6 bases). CDR3 length: 13 residues. Germline values: CDR1 LNHNV, CDR2 YYDKDF (reference sequence). V was clipped by 10 bases and J by 4 bases, with 14 bases between them.

V gene TRBV5-1 combines with J gene TRBJ2-3, with D perhaps matching TRBD2 (6 bases). V was pared by 4 bases and J by 4 bases, with 19 bases between. The germline V gene has CDR1 SGHRS and CDR2 YFSETQ. CDR3 length equals 16 residues. For the CDR3, the DNA is TGCGCCAGCAGCCCCGGGACTTTGGCTACAGCAGATACGCAGTATTTT. It yields the protein CASSPGTLATADTQYF.

This clonotype was counted a few times. The chain links TRBV4-1 to TRBJ2-3; 13 bases map to TRBD2. The CDR3 is 17 amino acids. V lost 1 base to trimming and J lost 5 bases; unmatched junction nucleotides: 6. Germline V gives CDR1 MGHRA, CDR2 YSYEKL. The CDR3 DNA sequence: TGCGCCAGCAGCCAAGTCGGACTAGCGGGAGCTAGAGATACGCAGTATTTT. This encodes CASSQVGLAGARDTQYF.

The chain is built from TRBV2 and TRBJ1-6; D gene ambiguous. Looked up from germline, CDR1 is SNHLY and CDR2 is FYNNEI. V was shortened by 3 bases and J by 1 base, with 4 bases between the two germline ends. The CDR3 extends over 14 amino acids. This chain's CDR3 is CASSELSYNSPLHF. CDR3 bases: TGTGCCAGCAGTGAGTTGTCCTATAATTCACCCCTCCACTTT.